These 26 T cell receptor beta chains were sequenced from one sample in a study of blood T cell repertoires in COVID-19 (dated by TCRdb to about 2020). The protocol used for the library was the immunoSEQ multiplex PCR assay. Entries here come from immuneACCESS through TCRdb and include only in-frame sequences with V and J called. Some clones fail to appear in such tables; in the studies checked, an unresolved V gene covers under half of the shortfall, and the cause of the remainder is unknown. Within this sample are approximately 210,000 clones, with 88% of them counted one time only. The ten largest clones take up roughly 5.6% of the sample. The material sequenced was peripheral blood. These receptors were taken from a middle-aged woman who had recovered from COVID-19.

The V call is TRBV29-1, the J call TRBJ2-1, with TRBD2 matching 14 bases. Trimming cost V 6 bases and J 6 bases; bases outside gene matches: 4. The CDR3 totals 14 residues. From germline, CDR1 is SQVTM and CDR2 ANQGSEA. CDR3 DNA: TGCAGCGTCCCGGGACTAGCGGGAGTCAATGAGCAGTTCTTC. This codes for CSVPGLAGVNEQFF.

A few counts support this clone. The chain couples TRBV19 to TRBJ2-1, with 10 bases lining up with TRBD2. V was pared by 5 bases and J by 6 bases, with 7 bases of the junction left unmatched. Germline CDR1 reads LNHDA; CDR2 reads SQIVND (reference sequence). The CDR3 totals 15 residues. In nucleotides, the CDR3 is TGTGCCAGTAGTGAGAGGACTAGCGGACTCAATGAGCAGTTCTTC. Translation: CASSERTSGLNEQFF.

The V call is TRBV5-1, the J call TRBJ1-6; a possible D gene is TRBD1 (6 bases). Germline values: CDR1 SGHRS, CDR2 YFSETQ. There are 15 residues in the CDR3. The V end was cut by 1 base, the J end by 8 bases, with 13 bases between. DNA of the CDR3: TGCGCCAGCAGCTTGTCAGGGGAAGGGTATTCACCCCTCCACTTT. The encoded protein is CASSLSGEGYSPLHF.

Notes on this clone: Other DNA sequences in this specimen translate into the identical CDR3. V and J are TRBV18 and TRBJ1-5; D ambiguous. The CDR3 is made up of 13 amino acids. Trimming left V 2 bases short and J 6 bases short, with 8 bases between. Germline CDR1 is KGHSH and CDR2 is LQKENI. In DNA form, the CDR3 reads TGTGCCAGCTCACCAGGGTCGGGTCAGCCCCAGCATTTT. Protein product: CASSPGSGQPQHF.

The rearrangement links TRBV28 to TRBJ1-5, with D unresolved. Germline loops: CDR1 MDHEN, CDR2 SYDVKM. There are 18 residues in the CDR3. Trimming cost V 1 base and J 1 base, with 17 bases left between them. CDR3 sequence reads: CASSLYRRWRVSNQPQHF. CDR3 nucleotides: TGTGCCAGCAGTTTATATCGGAGATGGAGGGTCAGCAATCAGCCCCAGCATTTT.

DNA for the CDR3: TGCGCCAGCAGCTTGGGGACCCAGGGGGCCTATGGCTACACCTTC. It codes for CASSLGTQGAYGYTF. The rearrangement links TRBV5-1 to TRBJ1-2; the match to TRBD1 covers 8 bases. From germline, CDR1 is SGHRS and CDR2 YFSETQ. V shed 0 bases and J 4 bases; nucleotides not matched to a gene: 5. The CDR3 contains 15 residues.

This clone was observed a handful of times. The genes are TRBV4-3 and TRBJ2-7; 10 bases map to TRBD2. The germline CDR1 and CDR2 sequences are LGHNA and YSLEER. Germline trimming cut 0 bases from V and 4 bases from J; bases unmatched to any gene: 6. The CDR3 is 16 amino acids. CDR3 DNA sequence: TGCGCCAGCAGCCAAGATTGGCTAGCGGGAGTATACGAGCAGTACTTC. This translates into CASSQDWLAGVYEQYF.

The genes are TRBV5-4 and TRBJ2-2, with TRBD1 as a possible D gene (6 bases). The CDR3 length is 15 residues. The germline V and J ends were trimmed by 7 bases and 6 bases, with 19 bases remaining between them. Germline assignment: CDR1 SGHNT and CDR2 YYREEE (reference sequence). The CDR3 region is CASGTGQRASGELFF. The CDR3, as DNA: TGTGCCAGCGGTACGGGACAAAGGGCGTCCGGGGAGCTGTTTTTT.

The V and J genes are TRBV5-1 and TRBJ2-7; 12 bases are shared with TRBD2. Trimming took 5 bases from V and 7 from J; bases not matched to a gene: 10. This CDR3 has 15 residues. Germline V gives CDR1 SGHRS, CDR2 YFSETQ. For the CDR3, the DNA is TGCGCCAGCAGAGGACTAGCGGGACCCTCCGGAGAGCAGTACTTC. Translation: CASRGLAGPSGEQYF. Full variable domain (outside the CDR3, taken from reference TRBV5-1 and TRBJ2-7): KAGVTQTPRYLIKTRGQQVTLSCSPISGHRSVSWYQQTPGQGLQFLFEYFSETQRNKGNFPGRFSGRQFSNSRSEMNVSTLELGDSALYLCASRGLAGPSGEQYFGPGTRLTVT.

This chain joins TRBV3-1 (or the pseudogene TRBV3-2) and TRBJ2-2; possible D gene TRBD2, 6 bases. V lost 1 base and J lost 7, with 10 bases in between. The CDR3 extends over 14 amino acids. Germline lookup yields CDR1 LGHDT and CDR2 YNNKEL (reference sequence). CDR3 nucleotides: TGTGCCAGCAGCCAAGGACTAGATGTCGGGGAGCTGTTTTTT. Translation: CASSQGLDVGELFF.

The chain recombines TRBV9 with TRBJ2-1; possible D gene TRBD2, 5 bases. The germline V gene encodes CDR1 SGDLS and CDR2 YYNGEE. V was trimmed by 7 bases and J by 10 bases, leaving 12 bases between them. This CDR3 has 11 amino acids. CDR3: CASGLYGEQFF. CDR3 coding DNA: TGTGCCAGCGGACTCTACGGGGAGCAGTTCTTC.

The chain combines TRBV4-2 with TRBJ2-5; perhaps TRBD2 as D (5 bases). Per the germline V gene, CDR1 is LGHNA and CDR2 is YNFKEQ. Trimming pared 4 bases from V and 4 bases from J, leaving 13 bases between. The CDR3 consists of 14 residues. CDR3 residues: CASSPPGYGETQYF. CDR3 bases: TGTGCCAGCAGCCCCCCGGGATACGGAGAGACCCAGTACTTC.

The chain employs TRBV6-6 and TRBJ1-2; possibly TRBD1 for D (6 bases). Trimming shortened V by 2 bases and J by 3 bases, and 13 bases separated the two germline ends. CDR1 is MNHNY, CDR2 SVGAGI, per germline (reference sequence). The CDR3 extends over 15 amino acids. The CDR3 loop is CASSYATGFDYGYTF. The CDR3 region has the DNA TGTGCCAGCAGTTACGCTACAGGGTTCGACTATGGCTACACCTTC.

The chain combines TRBV29-1 with TRBJ2-3; D ambiguous. Looked up from germline, CDR1 is SQVTM and CDR2 is ANQGSEA. The CDR3 totals 14 residues. The V gene lost 4 bases and the J gene lost 1 base, with 12 bases spanning the gap. The CDR3 DNA reads TGCAGCGTTGTTGAAGCCCTCCGCACAGATACGCAGTATTTT. This sequence encodes CSVVEALRTDTQYF.

This clone was found once. The chain uses TRBV19 and TRBJ2-1, with D unclear. Per the germline V gene, CDR1 is LNHDA and CDR2 is SQIVND (reference sequence). The CDR3 totals 13 residues. With 7 bases removed from V and 4 bases from J, the gap between germline ends came to 11 bases. CDR3 coding DNA: TGTGCCAGTATCTCGCAGATATACAATGAGCAGTTCTTC. It yields the protein CASISQIYNEQFF. The full variable domain, with the rest looked up from reference TRBV19 and TRBJ2-1, is DGGITQSPKYLFRKEGQNVTLSCEQNLNHDAMYWYRQDPGQGLRLIYYSQIVNDFQKGDIAEGYSVSREKKESFPLTVTSAQKNPTAFYLCASISQIYNEQFFGPGTRLTVL.

The V gene is TRBV28, the J gene TRBJ2-2; 7 nucleotides agree with TRBD1. J gave up 7 bases and V 5 bases, and 4 bases lay outside the gene matches. The CDR3 contains 13 residues. Germline V gene lookup returns CDR1 MDHEN and CDR2 SYDVKM. The CDR3 region has the DNA TGTGCCAGCAGTCCGGGACAGCTCGGGGAGCTGTTTTTT. It translates to CASSPGQLGELFF. Full variable domain (missing parts from reference TRBV28 and TRBJ2-2): DVKVTQSSRYLVKRTGEKVFLECVQDMDHENMFWYRQDPGLGLRLIYFSYDVKMKEKGDIPEGYSVSREKKERFSLILESASTNQTSMYLCASSPGQLGELFFGEGSRLTVL.

V is TRBV7-9 and J is TRBJ2-1; the match to TRBD2 covers 9 bases. V gave up 7 bases and J gave up 7 bases; unmatched junction bases: 17. The CDR3 sequence is 17 residues long. Germline CDR1 and CDR2: SEHNR and FQNEAQ (reference sequence). The CDR3 spells CASILGVAGVSLNEQFF. CDR3 nucleotides: TGTGCCAGCATCCTGGGTGTAGCGGGAGTTTCCTTAAATGAGCAGTTCTTC.

The rearrangement uses TRBV29-1 and TRBJ1-2; D unclear. The V gene's germline CDR1 is SQVTM and CDR2 ANQGSEA. The CDR3 length is 11 residues. V was trimmed by 0 bases and J by 5 bases, leaving 4 bases between them. The CDR3 sequence: CSVEETYGYTF. The CDR3 DNA sequence: TGCAGCGTTGAAGAAACTTATGGCTACACCTTC.

This clone was found a few times. The CDR3 nucleotides read TGTGCCAGCAGTTCACTGGGACTAGCGTCCTACGAGCAGTACTTC. Its protein is CASSSLGLASYEQYF. The rearrangement links TRBV27 to TRBJ2-7, with 10 nucleotides matching TRBD2. Germline V gene sequence: CDR1 MNHEY, CDR2 SMNVEV (reference sequence). The CDR3 length is 15 residues. The J segment lost 1 base and the V segment lost 4 bases, leaving 4 bases of the junction unmatched.

This clone has a handful of counts. The chain carries TRBV6-5 and TRBJ1-2, with TRBD1 matching 7 bases. V trimming: 5 bases; J trimming: 2 bases; junction bases outside the gene matches: 5. CDR1 and CDR2 from the germline V gene are MNHEY and SVGAGI. The CDR3 has 14 amino acids. CDR3 coding DNA: TGTGCCAGCAGTATCAAACAGGGGAACTATGGCTACACCTTC. It encodes CASSIKQGNYGYTF.

The chain combines TRBV7-2 with TRBJ2-1, with D perhaps matching TRBD2 (6 bases). From germline, CDR1 is SGHTA and CDR2 FQGNSA. V lost 1 base, J lost 4 bases, and 17 bases lay in between. This CDR3 is 17 amino acids long. DNA for the CDR3: TGTGCCAGCAGCTTAGGGATCTCGTGGGAGGTGTACAATGAGCAGTTCTTC. Translated: CASSLGISWEVYNEQFF.

V and J are TRBV7-9 and TRBJ1-5; 9 nucleotides agree with TRBD1. In germline, CDR1 is SEHNR, CDR2 FQNEAQ (reference sequence). The length of the CDR3 is 17 residues. The J segment lost 2 bases and the V segment lost 1 base, leaving 6 bases of the junction unmatched. CDR3 in DNA: TGTGCCAGCAGCTTAGAGGGGCGGACAGGGGGCAATCAGCCCCAGCATTTT. Encoded protein: CASSLEGRTGGNQPQHF.

The V and J genes are TRBV7-9 and TRBJ2-3; 10 bases line up with TRBD2. Germline V gives CDR1 SEHNR, CDR2 FQNEAQ (reference sequence). CDR3 length: 15 residues. V trimming: 7 bases; J trimming: 2 bases; junction bases outside the gene matches: 6. CDR3: CASNLAGALTDTQYF. The DNA for the CDR3 is TGTGCCAGCAATCTAGCGGGAGCGCTCACAGATACGCAGTATTTT. The whole variable domain, filled in from reference TRBV7-9 and TRBJ2-3, reads DTGVSQNPRHKITKRGQNVTFRCDPISEHNRLYWYRQTLGQGPEFLTYFQNEAQLEKSRLLSDRFSAERPKGSFSTLEIQRTEQGDSAMYLCASNLAGALTDTQYFGPGTRLTVL.

The V and J genes are TRBV15 and TRBJ2-3; 12 bases line up with TRBD2. Trimming removed 0 bases from V and 7 bases from J; junction bases left unmatched: 5. This CDR3 contains 16 residues. CDR1 and CDR2 (germline): LNHNV, YYDKDF (reference sequence). CDR3 protein: CATSRERTSGMYTQYF. The CDR3 nucleotides are TGTGCCACCAGCAGAGAACGGACTAGCGGGATGTATACGCAGTATTTT.

The chain links TRBV24-1 to TRBJ2-1, with TRBD2 matching over 8 bases. The CDR3 contains 16 residues. Germline loops: CDR1 KGHDR, CDR2 SFDVKD. The J segment lost 0 bases and the V segment lost 5 bases, leaving 5 bases of the junction unmatched. In DNA, the CDR3 is TGTGCCACCAGTGGACCGGGACTAGACTCCTACAATGAGCAGTTCTTC. Amino acid sequence: CATSGPGLDSYNEQFF.

The V call is TRBV7-6, the J call TRBJ2-3, with D maybe TRBD2 (5 bases). V was clipped by 5 bases and J by 3 bases, with 12 bases between them. Per germline, CDR1 SGHVS and CDR2 FNYEAQ. CDR3 size: 14 residues. CDR3: CASSREPPTDTQYF. The CDR3 coding sequence is TGTGCCAGCAGCAGGGAGCCTCCGACAGATACGCAGTATTTT.